A single sample gave rise to the 30 T cell receptor beta chains below, sequenced in a study of PD-L1 blockade in urothelial cancer. The time point is: pretreatment peripheral blood. Profiling relied on immunoSEQ multiplex PCR, and the TCRdb table lists in-frame clones only, not all of them. The data show 60,000 to 75,000 clones, approximately 84% seen once. Sequenced material: PBMCs, taken around atezolizumab (anti-PD-L1) treatment. The receptors were gathered from a man between 60 and 70 years old with urothelial cancer.

This chain connects TRBV11-3 to TRBJ1-4; D not certain. CDR1 is SGHNT and CDR2 is YENEEA in the germline V gene. This CDR3 is 15 amino acids long. V was trimmed by 1 base and J by 4 bases, leaving 10 bases between them. The CDR3 is CASSLGYRDNEKLFF. CDR3 DNA: TGTGCCAGCAGCTTAGGATACAGAGATAATGAAAAACTGTTTTTT.

V usage is TRBV19 and J usage is TRBJ2-2, with 10 bases identical to TRBD2. Germline V gene lookup returns CDR1 LNHDA and CDR2 SQIVND (reference sequence). The CDR3 runs to 16 residues. After removal of 6 bases from V and 2 bases from J, the junction contained 6 bases not matched to a gene. The CDR3 DNA follows: TGTGCCAGTAGGGAGCGGGGGGGCCGTAACACCGGGGAGCTGTTTTTT. Translating it yields CASRERGGRNTGELFF. The full variable domain, rest sourced from reference TRBV19 and TRBJ2-2, is DGGITQSPKYLFRKEGQNVTLSCEQNLNHDAMYWYRQDPGQGLRLIYYSQIVNDFQKGDIAEGYSVSREKKESFPLTVTSAQKNPTAFYLCASRERGGRNTGELFFGEGSRLTVL.

This chain joins TRBV6-1 and TRBJ2-5, with 9 bases aligning to TRBD1. Trimming at V came to 7 bases and at J to 2 bases, leaving 8 bases not matched to a gene. Germline loops: CDR1 MNHNS, CDR2 SASEGT. This CDR3 is built from 15 residues. The CDR3 DNA reads as TGTGCCAGCACTCTTTCGGGACAGGGACAAGAGACCCAGTACTTC. This sequence encodes CASTLSGQGQETQYF.

The V call is TRBV15, the J call TRBJ1-4, with unresolved D. Per the germline V gene, CDR1 is LNHNV and CDR2 is YYDKDF (reference sequence). V was pared by 0 bases and J by 0 bases, with 8 bases between. The length of the CDR3 is 16 residues. The CDR3 nucleotides read TGTGCCACCAGCAGAGATCTCGGTGCAACTAATGAAAAACTGTTTTTT. Protein product: CATSRDLGATNEKLFF.

This clone was seen a few times. V usage is TRBV9 and J usage is TRBJ1-6; D is ambiguous. V shed 0 bases and J shed 9 bases, with 7 bases lying between them. Germline V gene lookup returns CDR1 SGDLS and CDR2 YYNGEE. The CDR3 loop spans 13 amino acids. In DNA, the CDR3 is TGTGCCAGCAGCGTAGAAGCATCTTCACCCCTCCACTTT. Protein: CASSVEASSPLHF.

This rearrangement joins TRBV19 to TRBJ1-5; tentative D call: TRBD1 (6 bases). The CDR3 contains 15 residues. Germline lookup yields CDR1 LNHDA and CDR2 SQIVND (reference sequence). V was trimmed by 5 bases and J by 3 bases, leaving 14 bases between them. CDR3 region: CASSPLQGDNQPQHF. In DNA, the CDR3 is TGTGCCAGTAGTCCCCTACAGGGTGACAATCAGCCCCAGCATTTT.

The chain employs TRBV4-2 and TRBJ2-5; possibly TRBD2 for D (7 bases). CDR3 length: 14 amino acids. CDR1 is LGHNA, CDR2 YNFKEQ, per germline. Deletions cut 4 bases from V and 5 bases from J, with 14 bases between. The CDR3 here is CASSRGGAPETQYF. CDR3 DNA: TGTGCCAGCAGCCGAGGGGGGGCGCCGGAGACCCAGTACTTC.

CDR3 in DNA: TGCGCCAGCAGCCCCCGGGGACAGACCCTCTATGGCTACACCTTC. This encodes CASSPRGQTLYGYTF. The chain carries TRBV5-1 and TRBJ1-2, with 7 bases fitting TRBD1. CDR3 size: 15 residues. CDR1 and CDR2 from the germline V gene are SGHRS and YFSETQ. J was trimmed by 4 bases and V by 4 bases; bases with no gene match: 10.

The gene calls are TRBV5-8 and TRBJ1-5; TRBD1 matches 7 bases. The J segment lost 0 bases and the V segment lost 4 bases, leaving 10 bases of the junction unmatched. The CDR3 totals 17 residues. CDR1 and CDR2 from the germline V gene are SGHTS and YDEGEE. The CDR3 sequence is CASSPGTVPYSNQPQHF. Written as DNA, the CDR3 is TGTGCCAGCAGCCCCGGGACAGTCCCTTATAGCAATCAGCCCCAGCATTTT.

The genes are TRBV28 and TRBJ1-6, with D maybe TRBD1 (5 bases). The CDR3 contains 16 residues. Germline V gene sequence: CDR1 MDHEN, CDR2 SYDVKM. Trimming stripped 8 bases from V and 4 bases from J, with 18 bases between. The CDR3: CASLGGGGGYNSPLHF. The CDR3 DNA sequence: TGTGCCAGCCTAGGCGGCGGGGGAGGGTATAATTCACCCCTCCACTTT.

The V gene is TRBV25-1, the J gene TRBJ2-5; TRBD2 matches at 10 bases. CDR3 length: 16 residues. From germline, CDR1 is MGHDK and CDR2 SYGVNS. Unmatched junction bases numbered 5, after V lost 2 bases and J lost 2 bases. CDR3 region: CASSELAGVTQETQYF. The DNA of the CDR3 is TGTGCCAGCAGTGAACTAGCGGGGGTTACGCAAGAGACCCAGTACTTC.

V usage is TRBV28 and J usage is TRBJ1-6; D unresolved. CDR3 length equals 13 residues. Trimming pared 10 bases from V and 0 bases from J, leaving 7 bases between. CDR1 and CDR2 (germline): MDHEN, SYDVKM. CDR3 region: CAILSSYNSPLHF. DNA for the CDR3: TGTGCCATTCTTAGCTCCTATAATTCACCCCTCCACTTT.

This clone came up once. This chain joins TRBV5-1 and TRBJ1-6, with 8 positions matching TRBD1. The germline gives CDR1 SGHRS, CDR2 YFSETQ. The CDR3 loop spans 16 amino acids. The J segment lost 6 bases and the V segment lost 3 bases, leaving 8 bases of the junction unmatched. CDR3: CASSSTPGQVNSPLHF. CDR3 nucleotide sequence: TGCGCCAGCAGCTCGACACCGGGACAGGTTAATTCACCCCTCCACTTT.

The rearrangement joins TRBV7-9 to TRBJ2-7; TRBD2 is a possible D gene (6 bases). Trimming cost V 5 bases and J 0 bases, with 20 bases left between them. This CDR3 is 17 amino acids long. From germline, CDR1 is SEHNR and CDR2 FQNEAQ (reference sequence). The CDR3 nucleotides read TGTGCCAGCAGCGCTACCCCCGGGACTGGGAGCTCCTACGAGCAGTACTTC. Its protein product is CASSATPGTGSSYEQYF.

V usage is TRBV12-5 and J usage is TRBJ2-5, with D maybe TRBD1 (6 bases). Germline CDR1 reads LGHNT; CDR2 reads FRNRAP. This CDR3 is 14 amino acids long. Trimming took 9 bases from V and 0 from J, leaving 14 bases between them. The CDR3 spells CARGAPTYQETQYF. The CDR3 nucleotides read TGTGCTAGGGGGGCCCCCACGTACCAAGAGACCCAGTACTTC.

The CDR3 DNA sequence: TGTGCCAGCAGCGCCGTACAGGGGGCGCGGACTGAAGCTTTCTTT. Residues: CASSAVQGARTEAFF. The V and J genes are TRBV7-9 and TRBJ1-1; the match to TRBD1 covers 9 bases. Trimming cost V 5 bases and J 5 bases; bases outside gene matches: 9. Germline assignment: CDR1 SEHNR and CDR2 FQNEAQ (reference sequence). The CDR3 sequence is 15 residues long. The full variable domain, in which reference TRBV7-9 and TRBJ1-1 provide the parts outside the CDR3, is DTGVSQNPRHKITKRGQNVTFRCDPISEHNRLYWYRQTLGQGPEFLTYFQNEAQLEKSRLLSDRFSAERPKGSFSTLEIQRTEQGDSAMYLCASSAVQGARTEAFFGQGTRLTVV.

The rearrangement uses TRBV29-1 and TRBJ1-4, with TRBD1 identical over 9 bases. The germline CDR1 and CDR2 sequences are SQVTM and ANQGSEA. The trim removed 3 bases at V and 7 bases at J, leaving 3 bases unmatched. The CDR3 contains 13 residues. DNA of the CDR3: TGCAGCGTTGAGGACAGGGGAGGTGAAAAACTGTTTTTT. Translated, it gives CSVEDRGGEKLFF.

The V gene is TRBV5-1, the J gene TRBJ2-3; D may be TRBD1 (5 bases). Looked up from germline, CDR1 is SGHRS and CDR2 is YFSETQ. The CDR3 is 14 residues long. Trimming cost V 4 bases and J 2 bases, with 11 bases left between them. The CDR3 spells CASSLDKITDTQYF. The CDR3 coding sequence is TGCGCCAGCAGCCTGGACAAGATCACAGATACGCAGTATTTT.

V and J are TRBV28 and TRBJ1-5; TRBD1 matches at 10 bases. Trimming took 5 bases from V and 0 from J; bases not matched to a gene: 13. The CDR3 totals 19 residues. The germline gives CDR1 MDHEN, CDR2 SYDVKM. This CDR3 is CASSIPGTGDLGSNQPQHF. Written as DNA, the CDR3 is TGTGCCAGCAGTATCCCCGGGACAGGGGACCTGGGTAGCAATCAGCCCCAGCATTTT.

The V and J genes are TRBV6-5 and TRBJ2-3, with D unresolved. The CDR3 sequence is 15 residues long. V was pared by 2 bases and J by 4 bases, with 13 bases between. Germline V CDR1 and CDR2: MNHEY, SVGAGI. For the CDR3, the DNA is TGTGCCAGCAGTTACGTCCCAGCGCGCCCAGATACGCAGTATTTT. Translation gives CASSYVPARPDTQYF.

The chain has TRBV6-1 and TRBJ1-5; 7 nucleotides agree with TRBD1. The CDR3 sequence is 15 residues long. The junction had 3 bases not matched to a gene; V was cut back by 1 base and J by 3 bases. Germline CDR1 and CDR2: MNHNS and SASEGT. CDR3 loop: CASSEGTGFNQPQHF. CDR3 DNA: TGTGCCAGCAGTGAAGGGACAGGATTCAATCAGCCCCAGCATTTT.

This clone showed up just a few times. The rearrangement links TRBV27 to TRBJ2-7, with D tentatively TRBD1 (6 bases). The V end was cut by 3 bases, the J end by 5 bases, with 20 bases between. The CDR3 is made up of 16 amino acids. Germline V gene data show CDR1 as MNHEY and CDR2 as SMNVEV (reference sequence). The CDR3 coding sequence is TGTGCCAGCAGTTTTGTGCCGGTGGGGGCGCAGGACGAGCAGTACTTC. This encodes CASSFVPVGAQDEQYF.

The J gene is TRBJ2-2, the V gene TRBV10-3; maybe TRBD2 (5 bases). The V and J ends lost 6 bases and 8 bases respectively, with 10 bases between them. The V gene's germline CDR1 is ENHRY and CDR2 SYGVKD. The CDR3 loop spans 12 amino acids. The CDR3 region is CAISAGRGELFF. DNA for the CDR3: TGTGCCATCAGCGCGGGCCGAGGGGAGCTGTTTTTT.

In DNA form, the CDR3 reads TGTGCCACCAGCAGAGATTTTGGAGGGGAGGGCTACACCTTC. Amino acid sequence: CATSRDFGGEGYTF. The V call is TRBV15, the J call TRBJ1-2; weak D call: TRBD1 (5 bases). The CDR3 contains 14 residues. Trimming took 0 bases from V and 8 from J, leaving 13 bases between them. Germline CDR1 and CDR2: LNHNV and YYDKDF (reference sequence).

The chain carries TRBV7-8 and TRBJ2-5; 7 bases are a match to TRBD2. Germline CDR1 is SGHVS and CDR2 is FQNEAQ. The V segment lost 5 bases and the J segment 4 bases; nucleotides outside the gene matches: 16. The CDR3 runs 17 residues. The CDR3 loop reads CASSPEGGAVGLETQYF. The CDR3 DNA reads TGTGCCAGCAGCCCTGAGGGAGGGGCCGTGGGTTTAGAGACCCAGTACTTC.

The chain is built from TRBV6-4 and TRBJ2-6; weak D call: TRBD1 (6 bases). Deletions cut 4 bases from V and 4 bases from J, with 8 bases between. The CDR3 is 14 amino acids. Germline V CDR1 and CDR2: MRHNA, SNTAGT. The CDR3 DNA reads TGTGCCAGCAGTGGACAGGCCGGGGCCAACGTCCTGACTTTC. Translated: CASSGQAGANVLTF.

This chain links TRBV5-6 with TRBJ2-4, with a weak D call TRBD1 (5 bases). The CDR3 sequence is 17 residues long. The germline gives CDR1 SGHDT, CDR2 YYEEEE. Deletions cut 1 base from V and 0 bases from J, with 14 bases between. This chain's CDR3 is CASSLWWQGRAKNIQYF. CDR3 nucleotides: TGTGCCAGCAGCTTGTGGTGGCAGGGAAGAGCCAAAAACATTCAGTACTTC.

J is TRBJ2-2 and V is TRBV11-3; the D gene is possibly TRBD2 (7 bases). The germline gives CDR1 SGHNT, CDR2 YENEEA. V was pared by 5 bases and J by 8 bases, with 21 bases between. The CDR3 covers 16 residues. The CDR3 DNA reads as TGTGCCAGCAGCCCGGCCGGGGGGCTCCTTCTAGGGGAGCTGTTTTTT. Its protein is CASSPAGGLLLGELFF.

The gene calls are TRBV27 and TRBJ2-7, with 12 bases matching TRBD1. CDR3 size: 16 residues. Looked up from germline, CDR1 is MNHEY and CDR2 is SMNVEV (reference sequence). Germline trimming cut 3 bases from V and 6 bases from J; bases unmatched to any gene: 9. CDR3: CASSFMGQGAFSEQYF. The DNA of the CDR3 is TGTGCCAGCAGTTTTATGGGACAGGGGGCGTTCAGCGAGCAGTACTTC.

The CDR3 coding sequence is TGTGCCAGCAGTCTTAAATTCAGGGTGGGAAGCGGCTACACCTTC. Residues: CASSLKFRVGSGYTF. The rearrangement joins TRBV6-5 to TRBJ1-2; maybe TRBD1 (5 bases). CDR3 length: 15 amino acids. Looked up from germline, CDR1 is MNHEY and CDR2 is SVGAGI. V dropped 5 bases and J dropped 8 bases, with 21 bases sitting between them.